Each of the 20 T cell receptor beta chains below was sequenced from the same sample in a study of CD8+ T cells in alopecia areata. Following RNA extraction, reverse transcription yielded cDNA that acted as the sequencing template. Sequencing was performed with immunoSEQ multiplex PCR; in TCRdb, only in-frame clones are kept and a portion is missing. There are about 3,200 clones in the sample, none observed a single time. Sequences were obtained from lesional skin. These receptor sequences come from a C3H/HeJ mouse with alopecia areata. Mouse strain MHC haplotype: H2-k.

This clone was observed at least ten times. The germline and genes are mouse ones. CDR3 region: CASSGGTANSDYTF. The sequenced part of the CDR3 DNA is TGTGCCAGCAGTGGAGGGACAGCAAACTCC. The chain combines TRBV13-1 with TRBJ1-2, with TRBD1 identical over 7 bases. Read data end 4 residues before the CDR3 end; the end is taken from the germline J gene. This CDR3 spans 14 amino acids. Germline CDR1 is NSHNY and CDR2 is SYGAGN. V was pared by 3 bases and J by 0 bases, with 2 bases of the junction left unmatched.

This clone was recorded many times. Gene and germline names: mouse. The read ends 4 residues before the CDR3 terminus; that terminus is restored from the germline J gene. The J gene is TRBJ2-5, the V gene TRBV16; 9 bases are shared with TRBD2. The CDR3 consists of 16 residues. Per germline, CDR1 SGHSA and CDR2 FRNQAP. CDR3 DNA, as far as it was read: TGTGCAAGCAGCTTAGATCGGTGGGGGGGCGCGGAC. Residues: CASSLDRWGGAD. The whole CDR3 sequence is CASSLDRWGGADTQYF.

This clone was seen at least ten times. Genes and germline are mouse. With the read ending 4 residues before the CDR3 end, the germline J gene is used to fill in that end. The chain couples TRBV12-1 to TRBJ2-2, with 11 bases aligning to TRBD2. The length of the CDR3 is 15 residues. Trimming removed 3 bases from V and 3 bases from J; junction bases left unmatched: 2. Germline CDR1 reads SGHSN; CDR2 reads HYEKVE. The sequenced part of the CDR3 DNA is TGTGCCAGCTCTTCGGACTGGGGGGACACCGGG. Its translation: CASSSDWGDTG. The entire CDR3 protein is CASSSDWGDTGQLYF.

The sample holds a few counts of this clone. The gene names here belong to mouse. Read sequence stops 4 residues before the CDR3 end, and the germline J gene provides the missing end. This chain links TRBV13-2 with TRBJ2-3; TRBD1 matches at 7 bases. The CDR3 is made up of 14 amino acids. The germline CDR1 and CDR2 sequences are NNHNN and SYGAGS (reference sequence). V trimming: 5 bases; J trimming: 0 bases; junction bases outside the gene matches: 3. The DNA read from the CDR3 is TGTGCCAGCGGGACAGGGTGGAGTGCAGAA. Its translation is CASGTGWSAE. The whole CDR3 reads CASGTGWSAETLYF.

Worth noting for this clone: A read error is the likely source, as a far larger clone sits one nucleotide away. These gene names are mouse names. From the germline J gene comes the end of the CDR3, since the read stops 4 residues before it. This chain connects TRBV1 to TRBJ2-2; D possibly corresponds to TRBD2 (6 bases). The CDR3 covers 15 residues. CDR1 and CDR2 (germline): NSQYPW, LRSPGD (reference sequence). Partial CDR3 DNA: TGCAGCTGCAGTGCGCTGCGGGGGGACACCGGG. This gives the protein CSCSALRGDTG. The whole CDR3 sequence is CSCSALRGDTGQLYF.

This clone came up many times. The gene symbols are mouse symbols. The read halts 4 residues ahead of the CDR3 end, with the missing end drawn from the germline J gene. The chain employs TRBV12-1 and TRBJ1-2; a possible D gene is TRBD1 (5 bases). The CDR3 consists of 14 residues. Germline CDR1 reads SGHSN; CDR2 reads HYEKVE. Trimming removed 0 bases at V and 3 bases at J, with 10 bases between. The DNA read from the CDR3 is TGTGCCAGCTCTCTCCGGGGGGGGGACTCC. The encoded protein is CASSLRGGDS. The CDR3 reads in full as CASSLRGGDSDYTF.

This clone was seen many times. Gene names and germline refer to mouse. The CDR3 end is not reached by the read, which stops 4 residues before it; the germline J gene fills it in. The chain has TRBV13-2 and TRBJ2-7, with unresolved D. The ends were cut back, 2 bases at V and 3 bases at J, with 3 bases in the middle. Germline lookup yields CDR1 NNHNN and CDR2 SYGAGS (reference sequence). The CDR3 is made up of 11 amino acids. The CDR3 reads CASGEHYEQYF. CDR3 DNA (partial): TGTGCCAGCGGTGAACACTAT.

Many counts were recorded for this clone. Gene names denote mouse genes. The CDR3 goes on 4 residues after the read ends, and that part is filled in from the germline J gene. V and J are TRBV5 and TRBJ2-5; D call uncertain. This CDR3 has 12 amino acids. Per germline, CDR1 LGHNA and CDR2 YNLKQL (reference sequence). CDR3 DNA, as far as it was read: TGTGCCAGCAGCCAACAAAAAGAC. This codes for CASSQQKD. The full-length CDR3 reads as CASSQQKDTQYF.

This clone was detected ten times or more. The DNA translation disagrees with the TCRdb protein at residue 9, so the protein in this description comes from the DNA. Gene names are the mouse ones. The CDR3 end lies 3 residues beyond the end of the read and is filled in from the germline J gene. This chain connects TRBV13-1 to TRBJ1-3; tentative D call: TRBD1 (5 bases). The CDR3 has 12 amino acids. The V gene's germline CDR1 is NSHNY and CDR2 SYGAGN. The part of the CDR3 DNA that was read is TGTGCCAGCAGTGATACCGACAGTACG. This translates into CASSDTDST. The complete CDR3 reads CASSDTDSTLYF.

This clone was observed at least ten times. Gene names denote mouse genes. The read stops 4 residues short of the end of the CDR3; the missing end is completed from the germline J gene. The chain recombines TRBV13-2 with TRBJ1-1, with 7 bases aligning to TRBD1. The CDR3 contains 15 residues. Losses at the gene ends were 2 bases for V and 0 bases for J; bases not matched to a gene: 4. Germline V gene sequence: CDR1 NNHNN, CDR2 SYGAGS (reference sequence). CDR3: CASGDAGQSNTEVFF. CDR3 DNA (partial): TGTGCCAGCGGTGACGCGGGACAGTCAAACACA.

This clone has at least ten counts. Any gene name here is a mouse gene name. The CDR3 is cut off 4 residues early in the read; its end comes from the germline J gene. The rearrangement links TRBV13-2 to TRBJ2-1; 8 bases align to TRBD2. The germline gives CDR1 NNHNN, CDR2 SYGAGS (reference sequence). J lost 3 bases, V lost 0 bases, and 2 bases had no gene match. The CDR3 has 15 amino acids. CDR3 loop: CASGDAGLGYAEQFF. The covered CDR3 bases are TGTGCCAGCGGTGATGCAGGACTGGGCTATGCT.

This clone was counted many times. Genes and germline come from the mouse. The observed sequence ends 4 residues before the CDR3 terminus, with the missing tail filled in from the germline J gene. The genes are TRBV13-3 and TRBJ2-4; 7 bases line up with TRBD1. V lost 3 bases and J lost 3; bases outside the gene matches: 1. Looked up from germline, CDR1 is NNHDY and CDR2 is SYVADS. There are 13 residues in the CDR3. CDR3: CASSAGQQNTLYF. The CDR3 DNA, read in part, is TGTGCCAGCAGTGCGGGACAGCAAAAC.

This clone showed up many times. The listed genes are named as in mouse. Coverage ceases 4 residues before the CDR3 finishes, and the germline J gene fills in the end. The V and J genes are TRBV29 and TRBJ2-4, with D possibly TRBD2 on 6 matching bases. This CDR3 has 16 residues. The V and J ends lost 4 bases and 1 base respectively, with 15 bases between them. The germline V gene has CDR1 MSHET and CDR2 SYDVDS. The CDR3 loop reads CASSYRGERGQNTLYF. The sequenced part of the CDR3 DNA is TGTGCTAGCAGTTATCGGGGGGAGAGAGGTCAAAAC.

This clone was observed many times. The gene symbols are mouse symbols. The sequence runs out 4 residues before the end of the CDR3; the remainder is reconstructed from the germline J gene. V usage is TRBV13-2 and J usage is TRBJ2-3; D perhaps matches TRBD2 (6 bases). This CDR3 has 16 amino acids. V lost 0 bases to trimming and J lost 0 bases, with 11 bases between them. Germline CDR1 reads NNHNN; CDR2 reads SYGAGS (reference sequence). The CDR3 region is CASGDVWGPSAETLYF. The CDR3 DNA, read in part, is TGTGCCAGCGGTGATGTCTGGGGCCCTAGTGCAGAA.

This clone was observed at least ten times. Gene names are the mouse ones. The DNA ends 4 residues before the CDR3 does, and the rest of the CDR3 is filled in from the germline J gene. The same CDR3 arises from other DNA sequences in this sample as well. This rearrangement joins TRBV19 to TRBJ1-1; TRBD1 aligns across 9 bases. The CDR3 loop spans 14 amino acids. Unmatched junction bases numbered 1, after V lost 3 bases and J lost 1 base. Germline lookup yields CDR1 FNHDT and CDR2 SITEND (reference sequence). The CDR3 loop is CASSRDRVNTEVFF. The sequenced CDR3 bases are TGTGCCAGCAGTAGGGACAGGGTAAACACA.

This clone was observed at least ten times. The database protein in TCRdb disagrees with the DNA translation at residue 12; the sequence shown here was translated from the DNA. Genes here carry mouse names. CDR3: CASSEGARDNSPLYF. Partial CDR3 DNA: TGTGCTAGCAGCGAGGGGGCGAGGGATAATTCGCCC. This chain joins TRBV29 and TRBJ1-6; TRBD1 matches 7 bases. The missing CDR3 end, 3 residues past where the read stops, is filled in from the germline J gene. TRBJ1-6 has ORF status, its function being uncertain. The CDR3 is made up of 15 amino acids. Per the germline V gene, CDR1 is MSHET and CDR2 is SYDVDS. The V segment lost 6 bases and the J segment 5 bases; nucleotides outside the gene matches: 7.

This clone showed up many times. Mismatch with germline at one junction end may stem from a read error. Each gene name is a mouse one. From the germline J gene comes the end of the CDR3, since the read stops 4 residues before it. This chain links TRBV19 with TRBJ2-5; D may be TRBD2 (7 bases). The germline gives CDR1 FNHDT, CDR2 SITEND (reference sequence). The CDR3 runs 15 residues. CDR3 residues: CASSMGGSGVDTQYF. CDR3 DNA (partial): TGTGCAAGCAGTATGGGGGGCTCAGGGGTGGAC.

Ten or more counts support this clone. These gene names are mouse names. The DNA ends 4 residues before the CDR3 does, and the rest of the CDR3 is filled in from the germline J gene. The chain recombines TRBV13-2 with TRBJ1-1; D may be TRBD1 (5 bases). The CDR3 has 12 residues. Germline values: CDR1 NNHNN, CDR2 SYGAGS (reference sequence). This CDR3 is CASGDVQGEVFF. The covered CDR3 bases are TGTGCCAGCGGTGATGTCCAGGGA.

Ten or more counts support this clone. The genes are named according to mouse. The read finishes 4 residues shy of the CDR3 end, and the germline J gene is used to complete it. This chain joins TRBV14 and TRBJ2-2, with 7 bases aligning to TRBD2. The CDR3 is 14 amino acids. V lost 5 bases and J lost 3; bases outside the gene matches: 4. Germline lookup yields CDR1 SGHDT and CDR2 FRDEAV. The CDR3 loop is CASSAGTDTGQLYF. CDR3 bases read: TGTGCCAGCAGCGCCGGGACTGACACCGGG.

There are a few counts of this clone. The genes are named according to mouse. The read terminates 4 residues before the CDR3 end, so the remaining end is supplied by the germline J gene. The chain combines TRBV13-3 with TRBJ1-2; D might be TRBD1 (6 bases). The germline gives CDR1 NNHDY, CDR2 SYVADS. The CDR3 extends over 15 amino acids. Here the CDR3 reads CASRDWGLNYADYTF. The part of the CDR3 DNA that was read is TGTGCCAGCAGGGACTGGGGGCTAAACTATGCC.